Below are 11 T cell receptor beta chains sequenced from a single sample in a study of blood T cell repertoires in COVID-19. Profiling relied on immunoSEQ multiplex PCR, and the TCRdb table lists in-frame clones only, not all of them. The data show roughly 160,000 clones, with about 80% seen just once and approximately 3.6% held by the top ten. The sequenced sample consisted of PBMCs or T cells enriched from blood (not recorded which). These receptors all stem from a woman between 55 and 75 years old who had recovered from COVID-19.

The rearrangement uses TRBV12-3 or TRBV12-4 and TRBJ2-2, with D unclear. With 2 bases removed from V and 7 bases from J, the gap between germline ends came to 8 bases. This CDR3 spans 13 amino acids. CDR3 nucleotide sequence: TGTGCCAGCAGTTTAAGACGGAGCGGGGAGCTGTTTTTT. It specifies CASSLRRSGELFF.

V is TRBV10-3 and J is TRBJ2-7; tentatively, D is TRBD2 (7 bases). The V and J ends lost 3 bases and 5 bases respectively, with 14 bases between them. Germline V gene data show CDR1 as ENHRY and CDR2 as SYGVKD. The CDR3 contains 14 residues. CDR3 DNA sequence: TGTGCCATCAGTGAACGGGGGGCGAGGGACGAGCAGTACTTC. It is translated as CAISERGARDEQYF.

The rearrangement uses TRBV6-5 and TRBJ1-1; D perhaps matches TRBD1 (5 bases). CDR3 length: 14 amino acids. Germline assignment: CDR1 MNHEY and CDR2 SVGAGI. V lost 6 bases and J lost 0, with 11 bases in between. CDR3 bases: TGTGCCAGCAGGCTCGGACATTTGAACACTGAAGCTTTCTTT. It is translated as CASRLGHLNTEAFF.

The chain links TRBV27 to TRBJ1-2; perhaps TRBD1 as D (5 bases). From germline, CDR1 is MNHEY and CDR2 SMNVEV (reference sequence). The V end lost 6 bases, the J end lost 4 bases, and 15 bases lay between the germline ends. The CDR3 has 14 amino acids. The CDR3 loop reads CASRRQQKPYGYTF. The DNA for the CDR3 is TGTGCCAGCAGGAGACAGCAAAAGCCCTATGGCTACACCTTC.

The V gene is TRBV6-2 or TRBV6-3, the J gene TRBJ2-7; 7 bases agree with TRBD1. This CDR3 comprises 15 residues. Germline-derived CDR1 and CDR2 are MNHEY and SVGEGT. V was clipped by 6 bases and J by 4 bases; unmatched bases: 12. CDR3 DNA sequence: TGTGCCAGCAGCACCACAGGGGTGGCCCCTTACGAGCAGTACTTC. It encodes CASSTTGVAPYEQYF.

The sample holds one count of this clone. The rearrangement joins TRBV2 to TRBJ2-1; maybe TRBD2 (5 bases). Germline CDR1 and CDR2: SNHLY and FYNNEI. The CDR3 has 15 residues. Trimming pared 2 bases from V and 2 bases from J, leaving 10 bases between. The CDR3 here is CASSERAVPYNEQFF. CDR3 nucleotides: TGTGCCAGCAGTGAAAGAGCGGTACCCTACAATGAGCAGTTCTTC.

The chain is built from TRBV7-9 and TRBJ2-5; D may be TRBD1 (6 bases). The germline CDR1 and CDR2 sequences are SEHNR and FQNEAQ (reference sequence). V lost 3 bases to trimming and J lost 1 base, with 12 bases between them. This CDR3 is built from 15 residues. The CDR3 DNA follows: TGTGCCAGCAGCTTTCACAGGGTCCCCCAAGAGACCCAGTACTTC. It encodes CASSFHRVPQETQYF.

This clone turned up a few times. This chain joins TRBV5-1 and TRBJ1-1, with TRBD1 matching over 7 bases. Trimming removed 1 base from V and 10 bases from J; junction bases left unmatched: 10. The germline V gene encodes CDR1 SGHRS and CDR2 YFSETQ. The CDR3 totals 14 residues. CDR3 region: CASSLTGQATVAFF. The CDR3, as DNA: TGCGCCAGCAGCTTGACCGGACAGGCCACGGTAGCTTTCTTT. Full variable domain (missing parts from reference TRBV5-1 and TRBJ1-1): KAGVTQTPRYLIKTRGQQVTLSCSPISGHRSVSWYQQTPGQGLQFLFEYFSETQRNKGNFPGRFSGRQFSNSRSEMNVSTLELGDSALYLCASSLTGQATVAFFGQGTRLTVV.

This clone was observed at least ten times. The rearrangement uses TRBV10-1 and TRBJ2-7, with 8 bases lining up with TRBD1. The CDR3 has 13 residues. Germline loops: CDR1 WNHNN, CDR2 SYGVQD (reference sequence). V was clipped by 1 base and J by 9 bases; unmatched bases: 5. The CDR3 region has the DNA TGCGCCAGCAGTGAGTTCCCAGGGGGCGGGCAGTACTTC. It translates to CASSEFPGGGQYF.

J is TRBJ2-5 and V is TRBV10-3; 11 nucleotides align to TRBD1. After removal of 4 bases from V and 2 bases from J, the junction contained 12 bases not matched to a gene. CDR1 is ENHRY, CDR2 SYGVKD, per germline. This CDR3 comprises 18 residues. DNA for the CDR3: TGTGCCATCAGTGCGAGAATCGGACAGGGGGCATATCAAGAGACCCAGTACTTC. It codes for CAISARIGQGAYQETQYF.

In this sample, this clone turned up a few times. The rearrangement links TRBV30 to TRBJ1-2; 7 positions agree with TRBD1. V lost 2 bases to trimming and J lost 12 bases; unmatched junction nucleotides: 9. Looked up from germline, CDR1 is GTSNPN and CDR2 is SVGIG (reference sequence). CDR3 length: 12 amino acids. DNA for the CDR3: TGTGCCTGGAGTAAAGGGACAGCGCATAACACCTTC. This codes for CAWSKGTAHNTF.